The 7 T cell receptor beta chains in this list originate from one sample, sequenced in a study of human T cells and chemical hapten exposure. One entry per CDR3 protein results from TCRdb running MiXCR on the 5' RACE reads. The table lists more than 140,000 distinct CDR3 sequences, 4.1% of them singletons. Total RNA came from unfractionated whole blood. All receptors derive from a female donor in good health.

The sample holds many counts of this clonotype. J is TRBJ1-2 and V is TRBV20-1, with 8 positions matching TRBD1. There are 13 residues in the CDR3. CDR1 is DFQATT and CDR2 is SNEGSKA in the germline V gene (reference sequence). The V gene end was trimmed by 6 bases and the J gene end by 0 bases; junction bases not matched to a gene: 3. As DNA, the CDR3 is TGCAGTGCCGGGACAGGCACTAACTATGGCTACACCTTC. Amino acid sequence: CSAGTGTNYGYTF.

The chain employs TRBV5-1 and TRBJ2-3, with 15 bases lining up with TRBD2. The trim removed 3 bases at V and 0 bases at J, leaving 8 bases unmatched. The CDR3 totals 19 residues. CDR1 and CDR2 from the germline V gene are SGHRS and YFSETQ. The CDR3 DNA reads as TGCGCCAGCAGCTACCCGCCGGGACTAGCGGGGGGAAGCACAGATACGCAGTATTTT. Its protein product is CASSYPPGLAGGSTDTQYF.

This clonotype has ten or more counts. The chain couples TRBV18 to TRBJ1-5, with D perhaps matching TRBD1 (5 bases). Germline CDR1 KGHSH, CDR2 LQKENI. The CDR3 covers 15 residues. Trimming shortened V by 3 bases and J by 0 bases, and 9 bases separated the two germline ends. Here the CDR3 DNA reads TGTGCCAGCTCACCCCGTGACAGTAGCAATCAGCCCCAGCATTTT. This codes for CASSPRDSSNQPQHF.

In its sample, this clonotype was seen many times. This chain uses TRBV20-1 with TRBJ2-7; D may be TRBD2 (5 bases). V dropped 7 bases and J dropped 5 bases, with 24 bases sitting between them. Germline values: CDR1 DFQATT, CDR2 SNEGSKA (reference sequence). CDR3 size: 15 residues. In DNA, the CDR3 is TGCAGTGGTAAAACCGGGGAAGGACCACTTCACGAGCAGTACTTC. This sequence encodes CSGKTGEGPLHEQYF.

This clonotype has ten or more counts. CDR3 amino acids: CASRPGLGTDTQYF. CDR3 DNA sequence: TGTGCCAGCAGACCGGGCCTAGGCACAGATACGCAGTATTTT. This chain connects TRBV4-2 to TRBJ2-3; D not resolved. Germline CDR1 LGHNA, CDR2 YNFKEQ. The CDR3 is 14 residues long. With 6 bases removed from V and 1 base from J, the gap between germline ends came to 11 bases.

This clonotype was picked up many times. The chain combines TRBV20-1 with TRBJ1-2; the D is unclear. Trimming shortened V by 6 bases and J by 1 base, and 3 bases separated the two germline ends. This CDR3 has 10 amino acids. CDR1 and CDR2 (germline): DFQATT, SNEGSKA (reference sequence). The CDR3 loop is CSASNYGYTF. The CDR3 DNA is TGCAGTGCGAGTAACTATGGCTACACCTTC.

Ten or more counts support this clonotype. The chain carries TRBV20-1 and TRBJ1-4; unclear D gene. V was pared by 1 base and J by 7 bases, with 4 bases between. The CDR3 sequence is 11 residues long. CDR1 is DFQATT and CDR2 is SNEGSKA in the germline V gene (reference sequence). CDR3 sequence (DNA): TGCAGTGCTAGAGTAGTTGAAAAACTGTTTTTT. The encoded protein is CSARVVEKLFF.